This TCR beta chain appears in the sequencing data of a study of blood T cells in healthy people across ages. Overall study results and limits: Since the PBMCs were unsorted, naive and antigen-experienced cells could not be conclusively compared. From one million sequenced T cells, diversity estimates were lower bounds.

This clonotype was counted between two and nine times. Its antigen is unidentified. The second PCR ran roughly 6 to 11 cycles with a sample-barcoded 5' primer and J-beta primers. Using its own MiXCR run on the 5' RACE reads, TCRdb lists one record per CDR3 protein. The sample lists some 1.5 million distinct CDR3 sequences, about 45% occurring once. Trimming took off 4 bases at V and 5 bases at J, with 9 bases between the two ends. Germline V gene sequence: CDR1 ENHRY, CDR2 SYGVKD. This CDR3 is built from 12 residues. This rearrangement joins TRBV10-3 to TRBJ2-7; no reliable D call. The receptor was isolated from a woman aged 18-29 years in good health. The source material was blood. Here the CDR3 reads CAISALANEQYF. The CDR3 DNA reads TGTGCCATCAGTGCGTTAGCAAACGAGCAGTACTTC.